Each of the 27 T cell receptor beta chains below was sequenced from the same sample in a study of cytomegalovirus exposure and HLA in healthy donors. Data came from immunoSEQ multiplex PCR; TCRdb stores just in-frame clones and leaves some out. Seen here are 110,000 to 150,000 clones, about 95% observed once, and the top ten hold approximately 1.8%. The sequencing sample was made of PBMCs. These TCRs come from a man aged 18 to 30 in good health and CMV-seropositive.

The genes are TRBV9 and TRBJ2-7; a weak D match, TRBD1 (6 bases). Between the trimmed V and J ends, which lost 4 bases and 2 bases, there was a span of 13 bases. Germline CDR1 is SGDLS and CDR2 is YYNGEE. The CDR3 extends over 14 amino acids. CDR3 bases: TGTGCCAGCAGCTTACAGGGTAGACCCTACGAGCAGTACTTC. Its translation is CASSLQGRPYEQYF. The complete variable domain, with remaining parts taken from reference TRBV9 and TRBJ2-7, reads DSGVTQTPKHLITATGQRVTLRCSPRSGDLSVYWYQQSLDQGLQFLIQYYNGEERAKGNILERFSAQQFPDLHSELNLSSLELGDSALYFCASSLQGRPYEQYFGPGTRLTVT.

The V call is TRBV30, the J call TRBJ2-7; maybe TRBD1 (6 bases). This CDR3 spans 16 amino acids. Trimming stripped 0 bases from V and 5 bases from J, with 20 bases between. Looked up from germline, CDR1 is GTSNPN and CDR2 is SVGIG (reference sequence). The CDR3 reads CAWSVPPTGTRNEQYF. In DNA, the CDR3 is TGTGCCTGGAGTGTACCCCCGACGGGGACAAGGAACGAGCAGTACTTC.

This clone appeared a single time. This chain connects TRBV4-2 to TRBJ2-7; D remains unclear. The V end lost 1 base, the J end lost 8 bases, and 15 bases lay between the germline ends. CDR3 length: 14 residues. Germline assignment: CDR1 LGHNA and CDR2 YNFKEQ. The CDR3 here is CASSQVSAASKQYF. The CDR3 DNA follows: TGTGCCAGCAGCCAAGTATCCGCCGCCTCTAAGCAGTACTTC.

The genes are TRBV27 and TRBJ1-4; a weak D match, TRBD1 (6 bases). V was pared by 3 bases and J by 2 bases, with 13 bases between. CDR3 length: 16 amino acids. Germline CDR1 and CDR2: MNHEY and SMNVEV (reference sequence). Here the CDR3 reads CASSFRGGATNEKLFF. The CDR3 DNA reads TGTGCCAGCAGTTTCCGGGGGGGGGCGACTAATGAAAAACTGTTTTTT.

The chain links TRBV19 to TRBJ2-6; no reliable D call. This CDR3 comprises 14 residues. Germline lookup yields CDR1 LNHDA and CDR2 SQIVND (reference sequence). V was clipped by 0 bases and J by 2 bases, with 2 bases between them. The CDR3 here is CASSIDTGANVLTF. In DNA form, the CDR3 reads TGTGCCAGTAGTATAGATACTGGGGCCAACGTCCTGACTTTC.

This rearrangement joins TRBV28 to TRBJ2-3; D is possibly TRBD1 (5 bases). The CDR3 is 16 residues long. V lost 4 bases, J lost 2 bases, and 16 bases lay in between. Germline CDR1 is MDHEN and CDR2 is SYDVKM. The CDR3 bases are TGTGCCAGCAGTTCGCCCAGACAGTTACCCACAGATACGCAGTATTTT. Encoded protein: CASSSPRQLPTDTQYF.

The chain combines TRBV7-8 with TRBJ2-3; weak D call: TRBD2 (5 bases). Per germline, CDR1 SGHVS and CDR2 FQNEAQ. Trimming took off 3 bases at V and 2 bases at J, with 15 bases between the two ends. This CDR3 comprises 16 residues. CDR3 coding DNA: TGTGCCAGCAGCTTCGGACTCCTAATAAACACAGATACGCAGTATTTT. This encodes CASSFGLLINTDTQYF.

The V call is TRBV28, the J call TRBJ1-1; TRBD1 might be the D (5 bases). The CDR3 runs to 13 residues. From germline, CDR1 is MDHEN and CDR2 SYDVKM. Trimming removed 6 bases at V and 4 bases at J, with 12 bases between. The CDR3 loop reads CASSIDSGTEAFF. In DNA form, the CDR3 reads TGTGCCAGCAGCATAGACAGTGGCACTGAAGCTTTCTTT.

The chain has TRBV13 and TRBJ2-5; 10 bases map to TRBD2. The germline V gene has CDR1 PRHDT and CDR2 FYEKMQ (reference sequence). The CDR3 loop spans 17 amino acids. After removal of 6 bases from V and 4 bases from J, the junction contained 14 bases not matched to a gene. The CDR3 spells CASSSKSGRGMSETQYF. CDR3 in DNA: TGTGCCAGCAGTTCAAAAAGCGGGAGGGGTATGTCAGAGACCCAGTACTTC.

The chain combines TRBV29-1 with TRBJ1-4; D is unresolved. This CDR3 comprises 11 residues. The V gene's germline CDR1 is SQVTM and CDR2 ANQGSEA. Trimming pared 4 bases from V and 8 bases from J, leaving 8 bases between. The CDR3 is CSVGGYEKLFF. DNA of the CDR3: TGCAGCGTTGGAGGCTACGAAAAACTGTTTTTT. Combining the CDR3 with reference TRBV29-1 and TRBJ1-4 gives the whole variable domain SAVISQKPSRDICQRGTSLTIQCQVDSQVTMMFWYRQQPGQSLTLIATANQGSEATYESGFVIDKFPISRPNLTFSTLTVSNMSPEDSSIYLCSVGGYEKLFFGSGTQLSVL.

The V call is TRBV29-1, the J call TRBJ2-3; 10 bases fit TRBD2. Per germline, CDR1 SQVTM and CDR2 ANQGSEA. V lost 6 bases to trimming and J lost 6 bases; unmatched junction nucleotides: 15. The CDR3 covers 16 residues. CDR3 nucleotide sequence: TGCAGCGTAGGAGCGGGAGGGCTGAACTCAGCTGATACGCAGTATTTT. This sequence encodes CSVGAGGLNSADTQYF.

V is TRBV28 and J is TRBJ1-4, with 9 bases aligning to TRBD1. V was clipped by 5 bases and J by 0 bases; unmatched bases: 22. The CDR3 sequence is 22 residues long. Germline lookup yields CDR1 MDHEN and CDR2 SYDVKM. CDR3 loop: CASSPRQGVLGYTHATNEKLFF. The CDR3 DNA follows: TGTGCCAGCAGTCCAAGACAGGGGGTCTTGGGGTATACCCATGCAACTAATGAAAAACTGTTTTTT. The full variable domain, with the rest looked up from reference TRBV28 and TRBJ1-4, is DVKVTQSSRYLVKRTGEKVFLECVQDMDHENMFWYRQDPGLGLRLIYFSYDVKMKEKGDIPEGYSVSREKKERFSLILESASTNQTSMYLCASSPRQGVLGYTHATNEKLFFGSGTQLSVL.

This clone was seen just once. V is TRBV10-1 and J is TRBJ1-6; D unclear. Per the germline V gene, CDR1 is WNHNN and CDR2 is SYGVQD (reference sequence). V dropped 6 bases and J dropped 5 bases, with 5 bases sitting between them. This CDR3 contains 12 residues. The CDR3 loop reads CASSGDNSPLHF. For the CDR3, the DNA is TGCGCCAGCAGCGGAGATAATTCACCCCTCCACTTT.

V usage is TRBV2 and J usage is TRBJ2-6; D is unclear. Germline-derived CDR1 and CDR2 are SNHLY and FYNNEI. Trimming took off 7 bases at V and 0 bases at J, with 13 bases between the two ends. There are 16 residues in the CDR3. CDR3 loop: CASMRQISSGANVLTF. The CDR3 DNA sequence: TGTGCCAGCATGCGGCAGATAAGCTCTGGGGCCAACGTCCTGACTTTC.

This clone came up once. The chain carries TRBV7-9 and TRBJ1-2; tentative D call: TRBD1 (5 bases). This CDR3 has 12 amino acids. With 3 bases removed from V and 8 bases from J, the gap between germline ends came to 10 bases. CDR1 and CDR2 (germline): SEHNR, FQNEAQ (reference sequence). The CDR3 is CASSLTVGGYTF. The CDR3 nucleotides are TGTGCCAGCAGCTTGACAGTGGGGGGCTACACCTTC.

The chain has TRBV5-4 and TRBJ2-7; 8 bases line up with TRBD1. This CDR3 contains 13 residues. With V trimmed by 4 bases and J by 5 bases, 5 bases remained unmatched. Germline V lookup: CDR1 SGHNT, CDR2 YYREEE (reference sequence). CDR3 DNA sequence: TGTGCCAGCAGCCCGGACAGGGCCCACGAGCAGTACTTC. Translating it yields CASSPDRAHEQYF.

This clone was found once. The chain combines TRBV6-4 with TRBJ2-3; 12 bases agree with TRBD2. The CDR3 is made up of 17 amino acids. Germline V lookup: CDR1 MRHNA, CDR2 SNTAGT. The V segment lost 2 bases and the J segment 0 bases; nucleotides outside the gene matches: 3. The DNA of the CDR3 is TGTGCCAGCAGTGACGGACTAGCGGGGATTAGCACAGATACGCAGTATTTT. As protein: CASSDGLAGISTDTQYF.

The chain is built from TRBV5-6 and TRBJ2-1; D unclear. This CDR3 has 13 amino acids. The V gene's germline CDR1 is SGHDT and CDR2 YYEEEE. The germline V and J ends were trimmed by 4 bases and 6 bases, with 11 bases remaining between them. CDR3 protein: CASSLSSSNEQFF. In DNA form, the CDR3 reads TGTGCCAGCAGCCTATCCTCTAGCAATGAGCAGTTCTTC.

This clone was picked up one time. The chain couples TRBV28 to TRBJ2-6; 7 bases fit TRBD1. The V segment lost 4 bases and the J segment 0 bases; nucleotides outside the gene matches: 3. CDR3 length: 16 residues. Germline V CDR1 and CDR2: MDHEN, SYDVKM. The CDR3 nucleotides are TGTGCCAGCAGTTCGGGACAGAGCTCTGGGGCCAACGTCCTGACTTTC. This codes for CASSSGQSSGANVLTF. The full variable domain, with the rest looked up from reference TRBV28 and TRBJ2-6, is DVKVTQSSRYLVKRTGEKVFLECVQDMDHENMFWYRQDPGLGLRLIYFSYDVKMKEKGDIPEGYSVSREKKERFSLILESASTNQTSMYLCASSSGQSSGANVLTFGAGSRLTVL.

The chain is built from TRBV30 and TRBJ1-2; TRBD1 agrees at 7 bases. The CDR3 contains 13 residues. V lost 0 bases, J lost 4 bases, and 2 bases stayed unmatched. The germline CDR1 and CDR2 sequences are GTSNPN and SVGIG (reference sequence). DNA of the CDR3: TGTGCCTGGAGTGTTACAGGGGCCTATGGCTACACCTTC. It is translated as CAWSVTGAYGYTF.

The chain is built from TRBV19 and TRBJ2-3; tentative D call: TRBD1 (5 bases). This CDR3 contains 15 residues. Per the germline V gene, CDR1 is LNHDA and CDR2 is SQIVND (reference sequence). V lost 0 bases to trimming and J lost 10 bases, with 17 bases between them. CDR3 residues: CASSIDQRGRAAQYF. The CDR3 nucleotides are TGTGCCAGTAGTATAGATCAAAGAGGCAGGGCCGCGCAGTATTTT.

The V gene is TRBV7-9, the J gene TRBJ2-1, with D unresolved. The V end lost 5 bases, the J end lost 3 bases, and 14 bases lay between the germline ends. The CDR3 is 15 amino acids. The germline CDR1 and CDR2 sequences are SEHNR and FQNEAQ (reference sequence). CDR3 nucleotides: TGTGCCAGCAGCCCATCGGTTAGAAACTACAATGAGCAGTTCTTC. Protein sequence: CASSPSVRNYNEQFF.

The J gene is TRBJ2-1, the V gene TRBV2; TRBD2 is a possible D gene (6 bases). Germline V CDR1 and CDR2: SNHLY, FYNNEI. CDR3 length: 14 residues. Between the trimmed V and J ends, which lost 6 bases and 10 bases, there was a span of 19 bases. The CDR3 DNA is TGTGCCAGCAGCCGGGTTTCGGGAGTATCCGAGCAGTTCTTC. Its protein is CASSRVSGVSEQFF.

This clone appeared once. This chain connects TRBV18 to TRBJ1-5; unclear D gene. The germline CDR1 and CDR2 sequences are KGHSH and LQKENI. V lost 3 bases and J lost 4, with 10 bases in between. This CDR3 has 14 amino acids. For the CDR3, the DNA is TGTGCCAGCTCACCGGGCTCCGGAAATCAGCCCCAGCATTTT. Translating gives CASSPGSGNQPQHF. Supplemented by reference TRBV18 and TRBJ1-5, the full variable domain reads NAGVMQNPRHLVRRRGQEARLRCSPMKGHSHVYWYRQLPEEGLKFMVYLQKENIIDESGMPKERFSAEFPKEGPSILRIQQVVRGDSAAYFCASSPGSGNQPQHFGDGTRLSIL.

The V call is TRBV12-5, the J call TRBJ2-2; 7 nucleotides match TRBD1. Germline V lookup: CDR1 LGHNT, CDR2 FRNRAP. CDR3 length: 16 amino acids. J gave up 0 bases and V 3 bases, and 4 bases lay outside the gene matches. CDR3 sequence (DNA): TGTGCTAGTGGTTTAAACAGGGGCCCGAACACCGGGGAGCTGTTTTTT. Protein product: CASGLNRGPNTGELFF.

The J gene is TRBJ1-2, the V gene TRBV5-5; TRBD1 matches at 7 bases. The CDR3 totals 15 residues. CDR1 and CDR2 (germline): SGHKS, YYEKEE (reference sequence). The V segment lost 2 bases and the J segment 4 bases; nucleotides outside the gene matches: 8. CDR3 coding DNA: TGTGCCAGCAGCTTTGTTAGTGGGGACAGCTATGGCTACACCTTC. Its protein product is CASSFVSGDSYGYTF. The whole variable domain, remainder taken from reference TRBV5-5 and TRBJ1-2, is DAGVTQSPTHLIKTRGQQVTLRCSPISGHKSVSWYQQVLGQGPQFIFQYYEKEERGRGNFPDRFSARQFPNYSSELNVNALLLGDSALYLCASSFVSGDSYGYTFGSGTRLTVV.

The J gene is TRBJ2-1, the V gene TRBV5-4; TRBD2 agrees at 7 bases. This CDR3 has 16 amino acids. Trimming took 4 bases from V and 3 from J; bases not matched to a gene: 10. The germline CDR1 and CDR2 sequences are SGHNT and YYREEE (reference sequence). CDR3 region: CASSTEAGYIYNEQFF. CDR3 nucleotide sequence: TGTGCCAGCAGCACCGAAGCGGGGTACATCTACAATGAGCAGTTCTTC.